The entry below describes one T cell receptor beta chain. In this sample, this clonotype turned up a few times. Its antigen is still unknown. No qualities accompany the bases; no much larger clone lies one base away. Interpreted using the paper, the treatment or condition label stands for: in vitro stimulation with specific CMV peptide epitopes to enrich CMV-specific T cells. The junction shows trimming of 4 bases on V and 4 bases on J, plus 7 bases between the germline ends. The CDR3 contains 12 residues, cysteine and phenylalanine counted. Here the CDR3 DNA is all that survives: 36 bases in frame from base 1. Looking up the germline V gene yields CDR1 MNHNS and CDR2 SASEGT. The data were produced on an Illumina HiSeq 1500. TCRdb reworked the public reads: Q25 trimming with fastp, MiXCR clone assembly, productive beta chains retained. A single entry per CDR3 protein holds the most common genes and DNA from its merged rows. This sample lists about 830,000 distinct CDR3 sequences; 30% to 35% were detected once. Around 12% of the sample is taken by the ten largest.

This entry comes from a study of T cell repertoires in cytomegalovirus infection (dated 2019 in TCRdb). Broadly, across the study: Recently identified HLA-C-restricted CMV epitopes, whose presentation resists viral immunomodulation, were targeted by peptide stimulations together with well-studied HLA-B-restricted epitopes. The HLA type of each donor mattered for the analysis, because public TCR beta signatures pointed to carriage of CMV infection along with the matching HLA type. Results and caveats for the whole study, not just this receptor: In both this cohort and an independent roughly 400-donor cohort, the cumulative frequency of public TCR beta family members distinguished carriers of CMV infection plus the relevant HLA type. The ex vivo response was dominated by HLA-C-restricted CMV-specific TCR beta clonotypes, which also provided the single most frequent clonotype in two of eight donors.

This material consisted of cultured CD8+ T cells from PBMCs, taken from culture after CMV antigen stimulation. The chain is assembled from TRBV6-1 and TRBJ1-2; the D gene cannot be resolved reliably. The TCR sequence derives from a human donor in good health (CMV status not recorded). Some clones in this sample may be carry-over from other donors' samples. The DNA is as follows: TGTGCCAGCAGTGGCGGGGTCTATGGCTACACCTTC. The resulting protein is CASSGGVYGYTF.